This TCR beta chain was profiled in a study of CD8+ T cells in alopecia areata. Study-level information: Treated patients received oral tofacitinib, 5 to 10 mg twice daily.

Regarding the study as a whole: Under tofacitinib, fewer expanded CD8+ clones appeared among the top 100 scalp clones. Amid tofacitinib therapy, many expanded lesional clones stayed present in scalp and blood.

The germline V gene has CDR1 SGDLS and CDR2 YYNGEE. This CDR3 has 13 residues. The V gene lost 4 bases and the J gene lost 8 bases, with 15 bases spanning the gap. Reverse transcribed after extraction, RNA yielded cDNA as the sequencing template. Method: immunoSEQ multiplex PCR; TCRdb's copy keeps in-frame clones and lacks some. Of about 200,000 clones listed, roughly 56% are singletons. The treatment was: oral pan-JAK inhibitor, 5-10 mg twice daily. From alopecia areata patients, lesional scalp punch biopsies and peripheral blood were collected. Note on this clone: Antigen: not known.

The sample consisted of CD4+ T cells sorted from blood, taken at week 4, from a patient treated with tofacitinib. V gene TRBV9 combines with J gene TRBJ1-2; D is ambiguous. The TCR was taken from a human donor with alopecia areata. CDR3 in amino acids: CASSPRGILGYTF. CDR3 coding DNA: TGTGCCAGCAGCCCCCGAGGTATATTAGGCTACACCTTC.